Shown below are 7 T cell receptor beta chains from a single sample sequenced in a study of breast tumors, draining lymph nodes, adjacent tissues. TCRdb called the multiplex PCR reads again in MiXCR, with one record for every CDR3 protein. This table has 30,000 to 40,000 distinct CDR3 sequences, 36% appearing once. Sequencing used breast tumor tissue. The receptors originated from a female donor with breast cancer. Some clones in this sample may be carry-over from other donors' samples.

This clonotype has a handful of counts. A junction end diverges from the germline sequence, so it may reflect a read error. The rearrangement links TRBV6-2 or TRBV6-3 to TRBJ1-2; D possibly corresponds to TRBD1 (5 bases). CDR3 length equals 16 residues. Germline V gives CDR1 MNHEY, CDR2 SVGEGT. The CDR3 region has the DNA TGTGCCAGCAGTTACGACCCCTACTCAGGGTACTATGGCCACACCTTC. It is translated as CASSYDPYSGYYGHTF.

Ten or more counts support this clonotype. The chain is built from TRBV6-1 and TRBJ1-2, with D possibly TRBD1 on 5 matching bases. Germline lookup yields CDR1 MNHNS and CDR2 SASEGT. CDR3 length equals 15 residues. The V gene lost 2 bases and the J gene lost 4 bases, with 14 bases spanning the gap. In DNA form, the CDR3 reads TGTGCCAGCAGTGAATCGCGGGGGTGGAGCTATGGCTACACCTTC. Its protein is CASSESRGWSYGYTF.

This clonotype came up once. Given a much more abundant clone one base away, this may be a read error. The rearrangement joins TRBV5-4 to TRBJ2-3, with no clear D. The CDR3 extends over 14 amino acids. CDR1 SGHNT and CDR2 YYREEE come from the germline V gene (reference sequence). The CDR3 reads CASGLGSSRDTQYF. The DNA for the CDR3 is TGTGCCAGCGGCTTAGGAAGCTCTAGAGATACGCAGTATTTT.

This clonotype came up a few times. The gene calls are TRBV28 and TRBJ2-6, with 11 bases aligning to TRBD1. CDR1 is MDHEN, CDR2 SYDVKM, per germline. After removal of 4 bases from V and 2 bases from J, the junction contained 4 bases not matched to a gene. This CDR3 region has 17 residues. CDR3 sequence: CASSSRTGGTGANVLTF. CDR3 sequence (DNA): TGTGCCAGCAGTTCAAGGACAGGGGGCACTGGGGCCAACGTCCTGACTTTC.

This clonotype was seen at least ten times. J is TRBJ2-2 and V is TRBV20-1; no firm D call. The CDR3 is 13 residues long. V was shortened by 3 bases and J by 1 base, with 6 bases between the two germline ends. From germline, CDR1 is DFQATT and CDR2 SNEGSKA (reference sequence). The CDR3 loop reads CSASKGNTGELFF. For the CDR3, the DNA is TGCAGTGCTAGTAAGGGGAACACCGGGGAGCTGTTTTTT.

V usage is TRBV7-9 and J usage is TRBJ2-3, with D uncertain. Germline-derived CDR1 and CDR2 are SEHNR and FQNEAQ (reference sequence). The CDR3 has 14 residues. V was trimmed by 1 base and J by 2 bases, leaving 7 bases between them. The CDR3 spells CASSLVVNTDTQYF. In DNA, the CDR3 is TGTGCCAGCAGCTTAGTGGTCAACACAGATACGCAGTATTTT.

This chain's CDR3 is CSARTSGRADTQYF. In DNA, the CDR3 is TGCAGTGCTCGTACTAGCGGGAGGGCAGATACGCAGTATTTT. The genes are TRBV20-1 and TRBJ2-3, with 13 bases identical to TRBD2. The V segment lost 5 bases and the J segment 4 bases; nucleotides outside the gene matches: 3. This CDR3 region has 14 residues. CDR1 DFQATT and CDR2 SNEGSKA come from the germline V gene (reference sequence).